Below, 5 T cell receptor beta chains from the same sample are listed, as sequenced in a study of T cells in women clearing cervical HPV infection. Only in-frame clones appear in the TCRdb table, and some are missing; sequencing was by immunoSEQ multiplex PCR. This sample's table has tens of thousands of clones. The sequencing input was blood buffy coat. Receptors were obtained from a woman between 18 and 70 years old with a cervical HPV16 infection that either progressed to CIN3+ or cleared (not recorded which).

Notes on this clone: The read ends 3 residues shy of where the CDR3 ends; the end is completed using the germline J gene. V is TRBV30 and J is TRBJ2-5; the D gene is possibly TRBD2 (6 bases). This CDR3 region has 13 residues. In germline, CDR1 is GTSNPN, CDR2 SVGIG (reference sequence). V was pared by 3 bases and J by 5 bases, with 13 bases between. The CDR3 loop reads CAWRRGPRETQYF. Partial CDR3 DNA: TGTGCCTGGAGGCGGGGCCCCCGGGAGACC.

The sequenced part of the CDR3 DNA is TGCGCCAGCAGCTCGCCCAACACCGGGGGTCTCGAG. It translates to CASSSPNTGGLE. The whole CDR3 protein is CASSSPNTGGLEQYF. The genes are TRBV5-1 and TRBJ2-7; the D gene is possibly TRBD2 (6 bases). Read data end 3 residues before the CDR3 end; the end is taken from the germline J gene. Trimming pared 3 bases from V and 6 bases from J, leaving 19 bases between. The germline V gene has CDR1 SGHRS and CDR2 YFSETQ. The CDR3 runs 15 residues. The full variable domain, with the rest looked up from reference TRBV5-1 and TRBJ2-7, is KAGVTQTPRYLIKTRGQQVTLSCSPISGHRSVSWYQQTPGQGLQFLFEYFSETQRNKGNFPGRFSGRQFSNSRSEMNVSTLELGDSALYLCASSSPNTGGLEQYFGPGTRLTVT.

Worth noting for this clone: The read ends 3 residues early relative to the CDR3; the germline J gene fills the gap. This rearrangement joins TRBV20-1 to TRBJ2-7; 12 bases are shared with TRBD2. In germline, CDR1 is DFQATT, CDR2 SNEGSKA (reference sequence). V lost 3 bases, J lost 3 bases, and 3 bases stayed unmatched. The CDR3 sequence is 14 residues long. CDR3 amino acids: CSASRTSGVYEQYF. CDR3 DNA, as far as it was read: TGCAGTGCTAGTCGGACTAGCGGGGTCTACGAG.

Worth noting for this clone: From the germline J gene comes the end of the CDR3, since the read stops 3 residues before it. This chain joins TRBV6-1 and TRBJ1-5; TRBD1 matches 7 bases. The trim removed 6 bases at V and 4 bases at J, leaving 12 bases unmatched. CDR3 length: 16 amino acids. Germline V gene sequence: CDR1 MNHNS, CDR2 SASEGT. CDR3 bases read: TGTGCCAGCAGCGAACTCCTCGGGACAGAAAATCAGCCC. This translates into CASSELLGTENQP. The full CDR3 reads CASSELLGTENQPQHF.

On this clone itself: The CDR3 end is not reached by the read, which stops 3 residues before it; the germline J gene fills it in. The same CDR3 can be traced to other DNA sequences in this sample. The V gene is TRBV7-9, the J gene TRBJ1-2; maybe TRBD1 (6 bases). The CDR3 is 13 amino acids. Germline CDR1 and CDR2: SEHNR and FQNEAQ (reference sequence). The CDR3 here is CASSPSSGTGYTF. The DNA read from the CDR3 is TGTGCCAGCAGCCCAAGTTCCGGGACAGGC.